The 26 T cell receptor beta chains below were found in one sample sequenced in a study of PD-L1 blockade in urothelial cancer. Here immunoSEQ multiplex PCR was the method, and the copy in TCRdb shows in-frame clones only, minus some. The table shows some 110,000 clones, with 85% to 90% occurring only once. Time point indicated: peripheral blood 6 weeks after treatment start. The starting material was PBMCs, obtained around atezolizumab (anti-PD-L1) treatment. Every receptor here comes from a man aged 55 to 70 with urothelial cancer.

This chain's CDR3 is CASSVTDGGADGELFF. CDR3 nucleotides: TGCGCCAGCAGCGTGACTGACGGGGGGGCTGACGGGGAGCTGTTTTTT. The J gene is TRBJ2-2, the V gene TRBV5-1; 8 nucleotides line up with TRBD2. The CDR3 has 16 residues. From germline, CDR1 is SGHRS and CDR2 YFSETQ. The V segment lost 4 bases and the J segment 7 bases; nucleotides outside the gene matches: 12.

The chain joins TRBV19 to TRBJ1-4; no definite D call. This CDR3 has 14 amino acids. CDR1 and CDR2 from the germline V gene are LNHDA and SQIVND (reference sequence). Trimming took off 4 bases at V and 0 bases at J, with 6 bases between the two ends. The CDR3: CASSTSATNEKLFF. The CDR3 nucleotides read TGTGCCAGTAGTACCTCTGCAACTAATGAAAAACTGTTTTTT. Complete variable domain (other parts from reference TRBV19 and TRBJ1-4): DGGITQSPKYLFRKEGQNVTLSCEQNLNHDAMYWYRQDPGQGLRLIYYSQIVNDFQKGDIAEGYSVSREKKESFPLTVTSAQKNPTAFYLCASSTSATNEKLFFGSGTQLSVL.

CDR3 residues: CASSEDTIYEQYF. The CDR3 DNA follows: TGTGCCAGCAGTGAAGACACGATCTACGAGCAGTACTTC. V usage is TRBV2 and J usage is TRBJ2-7, with D hard to call. Germline CDR1 is SNHLY and CDR2 is FYNNEI. V was clipped by 1 base and J by 3 bases, with 7 bases between them. The CDR3 runs to 13 residues.

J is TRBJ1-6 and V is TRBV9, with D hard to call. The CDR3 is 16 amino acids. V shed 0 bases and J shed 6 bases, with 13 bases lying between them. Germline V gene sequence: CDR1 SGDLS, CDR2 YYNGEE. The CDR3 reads CASSVEALPLNSPLHF. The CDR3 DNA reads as TGTGCCAGCAGCGTAGAAGCCCTTCCCCTTAATTCACCCCTCCACTTT.

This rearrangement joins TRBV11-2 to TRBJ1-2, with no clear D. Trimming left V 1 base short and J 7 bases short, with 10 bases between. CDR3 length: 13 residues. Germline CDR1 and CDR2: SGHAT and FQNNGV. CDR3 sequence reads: CASSLGDQRGYTF. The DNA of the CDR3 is TGTGCCAGCAGCTTAGGTGACCAGCGTGGCTACACCTTC.

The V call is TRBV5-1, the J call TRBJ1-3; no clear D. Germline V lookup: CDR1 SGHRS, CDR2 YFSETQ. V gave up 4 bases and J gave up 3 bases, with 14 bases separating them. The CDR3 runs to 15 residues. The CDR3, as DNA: TGCGCCAGCAGCCAAATACCGGGTGGTGGAAACACCATATATTTT. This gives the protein CASSQIPGGGNTIYF. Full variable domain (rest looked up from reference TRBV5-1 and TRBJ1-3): KAGVTQTPRYLIKTRGQQVTLSCSPISGHRSVSWYQQTPGQGLQFLFEYFSETQRNKGNFPGRFSGRQFSNSRSEMNVSTLELGDSALYLCASSQIPGGGNTIYFGEGSWLTVV.

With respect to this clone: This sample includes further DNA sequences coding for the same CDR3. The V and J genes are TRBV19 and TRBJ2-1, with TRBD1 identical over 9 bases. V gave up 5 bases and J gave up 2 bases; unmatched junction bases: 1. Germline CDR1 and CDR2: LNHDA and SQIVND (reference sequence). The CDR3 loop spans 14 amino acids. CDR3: CASSWDRAYNEQFF. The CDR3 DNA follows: TGTGCCAGTAGTTGGGACAGGGCCTACAATGAGCAGTTCTTC.

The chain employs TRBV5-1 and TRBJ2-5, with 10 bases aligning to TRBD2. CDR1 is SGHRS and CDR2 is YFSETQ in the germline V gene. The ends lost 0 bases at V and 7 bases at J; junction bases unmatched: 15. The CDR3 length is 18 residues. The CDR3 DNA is TGCGCCAGCAGCTTGGAGCTAGCGGGGGCCCTCAAGCGGTCGACCCAGTACTTC. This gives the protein CASSLELAGALKRSTQYF.

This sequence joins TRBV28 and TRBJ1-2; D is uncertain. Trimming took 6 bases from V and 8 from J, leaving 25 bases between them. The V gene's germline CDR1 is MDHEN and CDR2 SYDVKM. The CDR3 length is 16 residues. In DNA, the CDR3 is TGTGCCAGCAGACCTATATCAAATGCGGGGTCCCGGGGCTACACCTTC. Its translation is CASRPISNAGSRGYTF.

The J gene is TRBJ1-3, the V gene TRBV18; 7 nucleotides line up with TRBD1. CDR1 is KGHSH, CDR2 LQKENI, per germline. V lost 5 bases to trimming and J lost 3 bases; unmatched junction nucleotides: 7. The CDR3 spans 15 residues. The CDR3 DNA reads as TGTGCCAGCTCAGCACGACAGGGTGATGGAAACACCATATATTTT. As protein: CASSARQGDGNTIYF.

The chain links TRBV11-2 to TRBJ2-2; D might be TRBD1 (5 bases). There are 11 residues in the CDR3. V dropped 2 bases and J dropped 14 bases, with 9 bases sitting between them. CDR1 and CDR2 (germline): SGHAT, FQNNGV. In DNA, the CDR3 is TGTGCCAGCAGCTTAACCAGGGTACTGTTTTTT. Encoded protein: CASSLTRVLFF.

CDR3 nucleotide sequence: TGTGCCAGCAGCAGAGGGGATGCCAGCGGGGGCCAGTACGAGCAGTACTTC. Amino acid sequence: CASSRGDASGGQYEQYF. The V gene is TRBV7-6, the J gene TRBJ2-7; 8 nucleotides agree with TRBD2. The V and J ends lost 5 bases and 4 bases, in that order; junction bases with no gene match: 16. There are 17 residues in the CDR3. Germline V CDR1 and CDR2: SGHVS, FNYEAQ.

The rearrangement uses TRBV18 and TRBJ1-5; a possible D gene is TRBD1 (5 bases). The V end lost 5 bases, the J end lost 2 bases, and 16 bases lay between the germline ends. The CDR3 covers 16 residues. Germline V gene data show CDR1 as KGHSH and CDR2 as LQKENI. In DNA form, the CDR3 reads TGTGCCAGCTCATCGGGAGGGGCGAATGGCAATCAGCCCCAGCATTTT. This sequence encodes CASSSGGANGNQPQHF.

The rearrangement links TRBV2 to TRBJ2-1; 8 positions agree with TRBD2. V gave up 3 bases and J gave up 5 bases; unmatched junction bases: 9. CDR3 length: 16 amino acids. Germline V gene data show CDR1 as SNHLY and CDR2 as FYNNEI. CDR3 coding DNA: TGTGCCAGCAGTGATAAAGCGGGAGTCTGGGACAATGAGCAGTTCTTC. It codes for CASSDKAGVWDNEQFF.

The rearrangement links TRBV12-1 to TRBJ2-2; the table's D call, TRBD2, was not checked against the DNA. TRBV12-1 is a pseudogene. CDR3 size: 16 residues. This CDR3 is CASSQISGGVAGELFF. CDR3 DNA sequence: TGTGCCAGCAGCCAGATTAGCGGGGGGGTCGCCGGGGAGCTGTTTTTT.

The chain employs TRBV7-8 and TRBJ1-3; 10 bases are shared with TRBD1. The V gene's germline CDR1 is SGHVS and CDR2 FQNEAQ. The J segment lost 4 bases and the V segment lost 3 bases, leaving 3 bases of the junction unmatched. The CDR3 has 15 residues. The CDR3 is CASSLGTGAGNTIYF. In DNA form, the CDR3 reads TGTGCCAGCAGCTTGGGGACAGGGGCCGGAAACACCATATATTTT.

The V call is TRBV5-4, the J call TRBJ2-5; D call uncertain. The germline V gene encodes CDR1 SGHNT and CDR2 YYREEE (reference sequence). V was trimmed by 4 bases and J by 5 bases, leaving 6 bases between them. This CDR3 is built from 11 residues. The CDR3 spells CASSTGETQYF. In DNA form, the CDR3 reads TGTGCCAGCAGCACGGGTGAGACCCAGTACTTC.

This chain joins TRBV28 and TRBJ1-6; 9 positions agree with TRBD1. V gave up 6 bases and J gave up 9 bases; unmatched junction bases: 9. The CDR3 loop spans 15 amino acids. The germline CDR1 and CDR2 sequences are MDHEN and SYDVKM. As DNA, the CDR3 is TGTGCCAGCAGATCCATACAGGGGGCTAGTTCACCCCTCCACTTT. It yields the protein CASRSIQGASSPLHF.

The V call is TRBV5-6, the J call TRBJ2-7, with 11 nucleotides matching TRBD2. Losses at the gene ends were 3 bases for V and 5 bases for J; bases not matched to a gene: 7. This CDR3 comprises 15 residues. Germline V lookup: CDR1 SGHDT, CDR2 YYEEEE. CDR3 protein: CASSSRLAGLHEQYF. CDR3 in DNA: TGTGCCAGCAGCTCGAGACTAGCGGGGCTTCACGAGCAGTACTTC.

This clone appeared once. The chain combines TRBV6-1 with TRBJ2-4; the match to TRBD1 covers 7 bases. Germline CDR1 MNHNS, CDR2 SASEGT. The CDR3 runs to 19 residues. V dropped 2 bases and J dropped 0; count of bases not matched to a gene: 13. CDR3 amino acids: CASSEFWGGQALAKNIQYF. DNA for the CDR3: TGTGCCAGCAGTGAATTCTGGGGTGGACAGGCCCTAGCCAAAAACATTCAGTACTTC.

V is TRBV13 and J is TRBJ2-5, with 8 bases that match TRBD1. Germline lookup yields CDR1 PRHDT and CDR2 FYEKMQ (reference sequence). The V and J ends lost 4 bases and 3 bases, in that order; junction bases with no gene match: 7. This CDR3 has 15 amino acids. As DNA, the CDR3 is TGTGCCAGCAGCTCGAGACAGGGGATGGAAGAGACCCAGTACTTC. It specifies CASSSRQGMEETQYF.

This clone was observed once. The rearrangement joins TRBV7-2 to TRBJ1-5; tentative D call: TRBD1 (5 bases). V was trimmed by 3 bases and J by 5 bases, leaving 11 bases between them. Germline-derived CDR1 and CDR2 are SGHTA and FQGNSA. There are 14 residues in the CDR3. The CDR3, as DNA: TGTGCCAGCAGCTTCACCCCGACAGATCAGCCCCAGCATTTT. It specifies CASSFTPTDQPQHF. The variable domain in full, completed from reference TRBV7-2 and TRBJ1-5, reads GAGVSQSPSNKVTEKGKDVELRCDPISGHTALYWYRQSLGQGLEFLIYFQGNSAPDKSGLPSDRFSAERTGGSVSTLTIQRTQQEDSAVYLCASSFTPTDQPQHFGDGTRLSIL.

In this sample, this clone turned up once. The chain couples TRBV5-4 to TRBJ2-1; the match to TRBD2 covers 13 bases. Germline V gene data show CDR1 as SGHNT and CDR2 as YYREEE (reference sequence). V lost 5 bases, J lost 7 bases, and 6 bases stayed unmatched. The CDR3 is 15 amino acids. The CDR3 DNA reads TGTGCCAGCAGGGTTGGGACTAGCGGGAATAATGAGCAGTTCTTC. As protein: CASRVGTSGNNEQFF.

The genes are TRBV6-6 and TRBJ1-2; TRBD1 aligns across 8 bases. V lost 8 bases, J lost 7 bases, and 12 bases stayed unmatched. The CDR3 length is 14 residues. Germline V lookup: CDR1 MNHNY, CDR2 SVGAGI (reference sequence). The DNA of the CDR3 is TGTGCCAGCTGGGAACAGGGGGTTGGTGGTGGCTACACCTTC. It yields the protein CASWEQGVGGGYTF.

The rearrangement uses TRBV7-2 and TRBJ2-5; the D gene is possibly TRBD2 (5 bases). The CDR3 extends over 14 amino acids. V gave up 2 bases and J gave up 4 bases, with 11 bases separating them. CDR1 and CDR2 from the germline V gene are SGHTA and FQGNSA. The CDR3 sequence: CASSLSSATETQYF. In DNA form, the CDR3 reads TGTGCCAGCAGCTTAAGTAGCGCTACAGAGACCCAGTACTTC.

The CDR3 sequence is CASSSGLAGWENIQYF. Written as DNA, the CDR3 is TGCGCCAGCAGCTCAGGACTAGCGGGATGGGAAAACATTCAGTACTTC. V gene TRBV5-1 combines with J gene TRBJ2-4; TRBD2 agrees at 12 bases. The V gene end was trimmed by 3 bases and the J gene end by 5 bases; junction bases not matched to a gene: 6. Germline CDR1 is SGHRS and CDR2 is YFSETQ. CDR3 length: 16 residues.